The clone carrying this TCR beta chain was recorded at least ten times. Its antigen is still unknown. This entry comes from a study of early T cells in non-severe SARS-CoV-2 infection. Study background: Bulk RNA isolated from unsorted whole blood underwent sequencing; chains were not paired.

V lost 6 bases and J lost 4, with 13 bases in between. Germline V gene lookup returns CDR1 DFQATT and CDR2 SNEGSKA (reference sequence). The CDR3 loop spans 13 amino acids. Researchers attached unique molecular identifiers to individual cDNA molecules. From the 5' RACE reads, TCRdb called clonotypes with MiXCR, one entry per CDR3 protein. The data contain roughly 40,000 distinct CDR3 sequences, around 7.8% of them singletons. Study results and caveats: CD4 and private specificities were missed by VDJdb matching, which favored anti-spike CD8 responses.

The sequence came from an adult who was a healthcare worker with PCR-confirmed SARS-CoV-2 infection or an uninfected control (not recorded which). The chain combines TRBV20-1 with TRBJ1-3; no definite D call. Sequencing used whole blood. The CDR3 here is CSASVPGGNTIYF. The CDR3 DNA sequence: TGCAGTGCCTCCGTCCCGGGGGGAAACACCATATATTTT.